The rows below give T cell receptor beta chains drawn from one sample of a study of T-cell memory formation after mild COVID-19. TCRdb ran MiXCR on the 5' RACE reads and lists one entry per CDR3 protein. This table has about 200,000 distinct CDR3 sequences, 9.5% appearing once. Source material: PBMCs or a T cell subset sorted from them (not recorded which). These receptors came from a man between 18 and 29 years old who had mild COVID-19 (a few samples of this study predate the infection). Cell type and time point are not known. Both conserved end residues are part of each CDR3.

v_call	j_call	cdr3_aa
TRBV20-1	TRBJ2-1	CSASDAQRGGHEQFF
TRBV2	TRBJ2-1	CASSPQGADNEQFF
TRBV11-1	TRBJ1-2	CASSRWTGGDSVDGYTF
TRBV7-6	TRBJ2-5	CASSWSGPSSRETQYF
TRBV5-1	TRBJ2-5	CASSLGTTVQETQYF
TRBV4-3	TRBJ1-2	CASSPVGQMGNYGYTF
TRBV6-2/TRBV6-3	TRBJ1-1	CASKLPGQGRTEAFF
TRBV30	TRBJ2-1	CAWRHTQTRPFF
TRBV7-6	TRBJ2-5	CASGRGHQETQYF
TRBV9	TRBJ2-5	CASSVNPTVGVAQYF
TRBV18	TRBJ1-5	CASSPQGSNQPQHF
TRBV7-6	TRBJ1-2	CASSLVGQGGNYGYTF